This TCR beta chain came from a study of post-analysis software for immune sequencing data. Study overall: The study covered relapsing-remitting, secondary progressive and progressive-relapsing courses of multiple sclerosis.

This clonotype was counted between two and nine times. Unique-molecular-identifier-tagged TCR beta cDNA libraries were used. MiXCR, applied by TCRdb to the PCR reads, yields one record per CDR3 protein. The sample has some 890,000 distinct CDR3 sequences, about 50% seen once. The TCR originated in a girl between 5 and 17 years old with multiple sclerosis. Material: blood.

Here the CDR3 DNA reads TGCGCCAGCAGCTTGCAGGGGGCGGGAAACATTCAGTACTTC. This translates into CASSLQGAGNIQYF. This chain links TRBV5-1 with TRBJ2-4, with 8 nucleotides matching TRBD1. The CDR3 is 14 amino acids. Trimming removed 1 base from V and 6 bases from J; junction bases left unmatched: 3. CDR1 and CDR2 (germline): SGHRS, YFSETQ.